The rows below give T cell receptor beta chains drawn from one sample of a study of T-cell reconstitution after alpha-beta-depleted transplantation in children. MiXCR, run by TCRdb on the PCR reads, gives a single entry per CDR3 protein. Of fewer than 400,000 distinct CDR3 sequences listed, over 20% were seen once; the top ten hold around 3.9%. The sample consisted of PBMCs from the stem cell graft donor, taken from the stem cell graft. Receptors originate from a human donor who donated a stem cell graft to a child with acute myeloid leukemia. CDR3s include the opening cysteine and the closing phenylalanine or tryptophan. A D gene is named only where the DNA matches it firmly. A clone size is listed for some rows: how often the clone was seen (once, few, many), or a class if it is expanded.

abundance,d_gene,j_gene,v_gene,CDR3nt,CDR3aa
.,.,TRBJ1-2,TRBV5-1,TGCGCCAGCAGCTTGGGGGAGAGGACCTATGGCTACACCTTC,CASSLGERTYGYTF
.,TRBD2,TRBJ2-1,TRBV11-2,TGTGCCAGCAGCGGGACTAGCGTGATTGGGCAGTTCTTC,CASSGTSVIGQFF
many,.,TRBJ2-3,TRBV12-3/TRBV12-4,TGTGCCAGCAGTTTGGTCAGCACAGATACGCAGTATTTT,CASSLVSTDTQYF
many,.,TRBJ2-5,TRBV20-1,TGCAGTGCTAGTGCACCGCGTTCGGGAAGGGAGACCCAGTACTTC,CSASAPRSGRETQYF
few,TRBD2,TRBJ2-5,TRBV18,TGTGCCAGCTCACCAGACCTAGCGGGAGTGGAGAAGACCCAGTACTTC,CASSPDLAGVEKTQYF
.,.,TRBJ2-7,TRBV7-2,TGTGCCAGCAGCTTAGTTACTTTCTACGAGCAGTACTTC,CASSLVTFYEQYF
few,TRBD1,TRBJ1-4,TRBV4-1,TGCGCCAGCAGCCAAGGGACAGGCCCTAATGAAAAACTGTTTTTT,CASSQGTGPNEKLFF
.,.,TRBJ2-7,TRBV25-1,TGTGCCAGCCGGGTAGGGTCGCCAAGAACCTACGAGCAGTACTTC,CASRVGSPRTYEQYF
few,.,TRBJ2-7,TRBV10-3,TGTGCCATCAGGCCGGGACTGGATACCTACGAGCAGTACTTC,CAIRPGLDTYEQYF
many,TRBD1,TRBJ2-1,TRBV20-1,TGCAGTGCTAGAGATGTTTTGTGGGGGACAGGGTACAATGAGCAGTTCTTC,CSARDVLWGTGYNEQFF
few,TRBD2,TRBJ2-5,TRBV29-1,TGCAGCGTTGAAGATGGGGGGAGGAGCGGGAGGGCCGTGGAGACCCAGTACTTC,CSVEDGGRSGRAVETQYF
.,TRBD2,TRBJ2-7,TRBV28,TGTGCCAGCAGGGAGACTAGCGGGAGGAGACACGAGCAGTACTTC,CASRETSGRRHEQYF
many,TRBD2,TRBJ2-2,TRBV6-5,TGTGCCAGCAGTTACTTTTCTAGCGGGGTGAACACCGGGGAGCTGTTTTTT,CASSYFSSGVNTGELFF
once,.,TRBJ2-7,TRBV12-3/TRBV12-4,TGTGCCAGCAGTTACTCGGGAGCGGCCGAGCAGTACTTC,CASSYSGAAEQYF
.,.,TRBJ2-3,TRBV20-1,TGCAGTGCTAGAGAACCAGGACTAGATACGCAGTATTTT,CSAREPGLDTQYF
many,TRBD2,TRBJ2-3,TRBV28,TGTGCCAGCAATCACTTTATCGGGACTAAAGATACGCAGTATTTT,CASNHFIGTKDTQYF
few,.,TRBJ2-1,TRBV12-3/TRBV12-4,TGTGCCAGCAGTTTAGGAGGGGGGTGGGGGGACAATGAGCAGTTCTTC,CASSLGGGWGDNEQFF
.,TRBD2,TRBJ2-1,TRBV12-3/TRBV12-4,TGTGCCAGCAGACCCGGGACTAGCGGGAGATCGTACAATGAGCAGTTCTTC,CASRPGTSGRSYNEQFF
.,.,TRBJ2-3,TRBV6-2/TRBV6-3,TGTGCCAGCAGTTGGACTTACACCTTTCTAGACACAGATACGCAGTATTTT,CASSWTYTFLDTDTQYF
many,TRBD2,TRBJ2-7,TRBV6-2/TRBV6-3,TGTGCCAGCAGTTCGGGACTAGCGGGAGGATACGAGCAGTACTTC,CASSSGLAGGYEQYF
.,TRBD1,TRBJ2-5,TRBV20-1,TGCAGTGCTAGAGATTATTTGGGACAGCCAAAAGAGACCCAGTACTTC,CSARDYLGQPKETQYF
many,TRBD1,TRBJ1-1,TRBV9,TGTGCCAGCAGGTCGACAGGGAGGACTGAAGCTTTCTTT,CASRSTGRTEAFF
.,TRBD1,TRBJ2-7,TRBV25-1,TGTGCCAGCAGTGAACGGACAGGGGGCACCTACGAGCAGTACTTC,CASSERTGGTYEQYF
many,TRBD2,TRBJ2-7,TRBV20-1,TGCAGTGCTAAAACTAGCGGGGCGCCCTTATGGCAGTACTTC,CSAKTSGAPLWQYF
.,TRBD1,TRBJ2-5,TRBV5-1,TGCGCCAGCAGCCAGGGACAGTTGAAAGAGACCCAGTACTTC,CASSQGQLKETQYF
few,.,TRBJ2-6,TRBV20-1,TGCAGTGCTAGCCCAACGTCAGGGGCCAACGTCCTGACTTTC,CSASPTSGANVLTF
.,.,TRBJ2-5,TRBV7-9,TGTGCCAGCAGCTTTGGGATTTTGGAGACCCAGTACTTC,CASSFGILETQYF